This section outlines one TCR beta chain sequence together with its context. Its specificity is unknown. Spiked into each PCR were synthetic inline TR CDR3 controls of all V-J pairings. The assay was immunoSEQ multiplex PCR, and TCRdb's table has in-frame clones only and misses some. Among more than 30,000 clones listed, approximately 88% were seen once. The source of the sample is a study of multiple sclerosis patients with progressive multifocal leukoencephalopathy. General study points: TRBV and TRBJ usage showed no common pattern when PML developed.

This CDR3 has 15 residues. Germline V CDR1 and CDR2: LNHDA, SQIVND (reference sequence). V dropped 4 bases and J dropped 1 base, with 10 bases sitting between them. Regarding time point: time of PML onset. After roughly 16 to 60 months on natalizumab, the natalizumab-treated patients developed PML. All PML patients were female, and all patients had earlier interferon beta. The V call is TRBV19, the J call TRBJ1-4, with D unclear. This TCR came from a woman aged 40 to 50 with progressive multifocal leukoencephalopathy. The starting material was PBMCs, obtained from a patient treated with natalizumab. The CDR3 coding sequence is TGTGCCAGTAGTACCGGACGTATAACTAATGAAAAACTGTTTTTT. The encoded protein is CASSTGRITNEKLFF.